The 24 T cell receptor beta chains presented below share a single source sample, sequenced in a study of T cells after yellow fever vaccination. TCRdb used MiXCR to reprocess the 5' RACE reads, holding one entry per CDR3 protein. This sample has 300,000 to 400,000 distinct CDR3 sequences, with more than 5.5% found just once. The sequences come from PBMCs, collected 5 days after the yellow fever booster vaccination. Receptors originate from a man aged 30-40 years who received the YFV17D yellow fever vaccine.

This clonotype was observed at least ten times. The V call is TRBV7-2, the J call TRBJ2-1, with D unresolved. Germline V gene data show CDR1 as SGHTA and CDR2 as FQGNSA. V was pared by 2 bases and J by 8 bases, with 4 bases between. The CDR3 runs 11 residues. The CDR3 sequence: CASSLLYEQFF. CDR3 nucleotide sequence: TGTGCCAGCAGCTTACTTTATGAGCAGTTCTTC.

As regards this clonotype: An end of the junction does not agree with germline; a read error may underlie this. The gene calls are TRBV6-5 and TRBJ2-2; TRBD1 might be the D (6 bases). From germline, CDR1 is MNHEY and CDR2 SVGAGI. The CDR3 sequence is 11 residues long. This CDR3 is CACRGAGELFF. In DNA form, the CDR3 reads TGTGCCTGCAGGGGTGCCGGGGAGCTGTTTTTT.

Here the CDR3 reads CASSLPILDPYTEAFF. As DNA, the CDR3 is TGTGCCAGCAGCTTACCAATCCTCGACCCCTACACTGAAGCTTTCTTT. V gene TRBV7-2 combines with J gene TRBJ1-1; no definite D call. This CDR3 is built from 16 residues. Trimming removed 2 bases from V and 3 bases from J, with 16 bases in between. Germline V gene data show CDR1 as SGHTA and CDR2 as FQGNSA.

The table lists this clonotype with a few counts. The gene calls are TRBV7-2 and TRBJ2-2; D unclear. CDR1 is SGHTA and CDR2 is FQGNSA in the germline V gene. With 5 bases removed from V and 7 bases from J, the gap between germline ends came to 8 bases. The CDR3 consists of 12 residues. CDR3 sequence (DNA): TGTGCCAGCAGCAACTTGATCGGGGAGCTGTTTTTT. This codes for CASSNLIGELFF.

The V and J genes are TRBV5-1 and TRBJ2-7; D remains unclear. CDR3 length equals 15 residues. V was pared by 1 base and J by 4 bases, with 15 bases between. Germline CDR1 and CDR2: SGHRS and YFSETQ. The CDR3 protein is CASSLTVTPKYEQYF. In DNA, the CDR3 is TGCGCCAGCAGCTTGACGGTTACCCCCAAATACGAGCAGTACTTC.

This clonotype was picked up many times. The CDR3, as DNA: TGTGCCAGCAGTTATGTGGGCCAGAACACCGGGGAGCTGTTTTTT. It is translated as CASSYVGQNTGELFF. V and J are TRBV6-2 or TRBV6-3 and TRBJ2-2; no clear D gene. Germline assignment: CDR1 MNHEY and CDR2 SVGEGT. V shed 3 bases and J shed 1 base, with 9 bases lying between them. The CDR3 loop spans 15 amino acids.

The chain uses TRBV6-2 or TRBV6-3 and TRBJ2-7; D unclear. The V end lost 2 bases, the J end lost 0 bases, and 11 bases lay between the germline ends. The V gene's germline CDR1 is MNHEY and CDR2 SVGEGT. This CDR3 region has 15 residues. CDR3 nucleotides: TGTGCCAGCAGTTACCGTTACCTCTCCTCCTACGAGCAGTACTTC. This gives the protein CASSYRYLSSYEQYF.

This clonotype was seen more than once but under ten times. The rearrangement joins TRBV5-4 to TRBJ2-2; 7 nucleotides agree with TRBD2. Germline-derived CDR1 and CDR2 are SGHNT and YYREEE (reference sequence). V lost 3 bases and J lost 7; bases outside the gene matches: 9. This CDR3 has 15 amino acids. CDR3 in DNA: TGTGCCAGCAGCTCGGGGTCGGGAGGTAACGGGGAGCTGTTTTTT. As protein: CASSSGSGGNGELFF.

This clonotype was picked up a small number of times. This chain links TRBV6-2 or TRBV6-3 with TRBJ2-4; D remains ambiguous. With 7 bases removed from V and 5 bases from J, the gap between germline ends came to 24 bases. CDR1 is MNHEY and CDR2 is SVGEGT in the germline V gene. This CDR3 comprises 17 residues. The CDR3 bases are TGTGCCAGCAAGGCCTCGCATGGCAGGCAGAAGGAAAACATTCAGTACTTC. Amino acid sequence: CASKASHGRQKENIQYF.

This chain joins TRBV20-1 and TRBJ2-7, with 7 positions matching TRBD2. The CDR3 consists of 15 residues. CDR1 DFQATT and CDR2 SNEGSKA come from the germline V gene (reference sequence). Trimming cost V 0 bases and J 6 bases; bases outside gene matches: 11. CDR3 coding DNA: TGCAGTGCTAGAGATCCTGGGCTAGCGGTGGGCGAGCAGTACTTC. Translated, it gives CSARDPGLAVGEQYF.

In this sample, this clonotype turned up a few times. The genes are TRBV30 and TRBJ2-5; D may be TRBD2 (5 bases). Trimming removed 0 bases at V and 2 bases at J, with 10 bases between. Germline V gene data show CDR1 as GTSNPN and CDR2 as SVGIG (reference sequence). The CDR3 consists of 14 residues. CDR3 DNA sequence: TGTGCCTGGAGTGTACTTAGCGATCAAGAGACCCAGTACTTC. This encodes CAWSVLSDQETQYF.

This clonotype came up a few times. V gene TRBV7-2 combines with J gene TRBJ1-2; D is perhaps TRBD1 (6 bases). The CDR3 is made up of 13 amino acids. Germline values: CDR1 SGHTA, CDR2 FQGNSA. Trimming removed 2 bases from V and 4 bases from J, with 8 bases in between. This CDR3 reads CASSLFRGYGYTF. The CDR3 coding sequence is TGTGCCAGCAGCTTATTCAGGGGCTATGGCTACACCTTC.

This clonotype was counted a few times. The J gene is TRBJ2-5, the V gene TRBV5-1; 12 nucleotides agree with TRBD2. J was trimmed by 5 bases and V by 4 bases; bases with no gene match: 6. Per germline, CDR1 SGHRS and CDR2 YFSETQ. The CDR3 contains 15 residues. The CDR3 region has the DNA TGCGCCAGCAGCCAGACTAGCGGGAGAGGGGAGACCCAGTACTTC. This sequence encodes CASSQTSGRGETQYF.

This chain connects TRBV20-1 to TRBJ2-6; 7 bases map to TRBD1. The V gene's germline CDR1 is DFQATT and CDR2 SNEGSKA (reference sequence). The CDR3 consists of 13 residues. With 5 bases clipped from V and 10 bases from J, the junction kept 8 bases outside the gene matches. CDR3: CSALRDSPNVLTF. CDR3 sequence (DNA): TGCAGTGCTTTACGGGACAGCCCAAACGTCCTGACTTTC.

This chain uses TRBV27 with TRBJ2-1, with D tentatively TRBD2 (6 bases). The germline V and J ends were trimmed by 8 bases and 3 bases, with 20 bases remaining between them. The CDR3 is made up of 16 amino acids. CDR1 and CDR2 (germline): MNHEY, SMNVEV (reference sequence). CDR3 loop: CASSQPGLSLYNEQFF. In nucleotides, the CDR3 is TGTGCCAGCTCCCAACCGGGACTTTCGCTCTACAATGAGCAGTTCTTC.

Many counts were recorded for this clonotype. The chain joins TRBV11-2 to TRBJ2-7; 8 bases fit TRBD1. This CDR3 region has 14 residues. Trimming took 2 bases from V and 3 from J; bases not matched to a gene: 3. Per the germline V gene, CDR1 is SGHAT and CDR2 is FQNNGV. CDR3 coding DNA: TGTGCCAGCAGCTTACGGACAGGGAGCTACGAGCAGTACTTC. This codes for CASSLRTGSYEQYF.

This clonotype was counted at least ten times. V is TRBV12-3 or TRBV12-4 and J is TRBJ2-7, with 10 nucleotides matching TRBD1. The V segment lost 5 bases and the J segment 4 bases; nucleotides outside the gene matches: 5. CDR3 length: 14 amino acids. CDR3 bases: TGTGCCAGCAGTCGTGACAGGGGGCGGTACGAGCAGTACTTC. The encoded protein is CASSRDRGRYEQYF.

V is TRBV20-1 and J is TRBJ2-3; D is ambiguous. The length of the CDR3 is 16 residues. Germline lookup yields CDR1 DFQATT and CDR2 SNEGSKA (reference sequence). V was pared by 0 bases and J by 0 bases, with 13 bases between. CDR3 in amino acids: CSARDSQLISTDTQYF. For the CDR3, the DNA is TGCAGTGCTAGAGATTCCCAACTCATTAGCACAGATACGCAGTATTTT.

This clonotype has ten or more counts. The rearrangement links TRBV12-3 or TRBV12-4 to TRBJ2-1; the match to TRBD1 covers 7 bases. The CDR3 loop spans 14 amino acids. The junction had 7 bases not matched to a gene; V was cut back by 9 bases and J by 2 bases. CDR3 region: CASSKDRTYNEQFF. As DNA, the CDR3 is TGTGCCAGTTCAAAGGACAGGACCTACAATGAGCAGTTCTTC.

Only a few counts were recorded for this clonotype. The chain has TRBV20-1 and TRBJ1-4, with D unclear. This CDR3 is 15 amino acids long. Germline CDR1 reads DFQATT; CDR2 reads SNEGSKA (reference sequence). The V end lost 3 bases, the J end lost 8 bases, and 19 bases lay between the germline ends. CDR3 residues: CSASVPGSSREKLFF. In nucleotides, the CDR3 is TGCAGTGCTAGTGTACCGGGGTCGTCGAGGGAAAAACTGTTTTTT.

The chain couples TRBV7-9 to TRBJ2-2; D remains unclear. V lost 5 bases to trimming and J lost 1 base, with 11 bases between them. This CDR3 region has 15 residues. CDR1 SEHNR and CDR2 FQNEAQ come from the germline V gene (reference sequence). CDR3 loop: CASSHLDGNTGELFF. The CDR3 region has the DNA TGTGCCAGCAGCCACCTCGACGGGAACACCGGGGAGCTGTTTTTT. Using reference TRBV7-9 and TRBJ2-2 for the parts outside the CDR3, the full variable domain is DTGVSQNPRHKITKRGQNVTFRCDPISEHNRLYWYRQTLGQGPEFLTYFQNEAQLEKSRLLSDRFSAERPKGSFSTLEIQRTEQGDSAMYLCASSHLDGNTGELFFGEGSRLTVL.

The chain links TRBV5-1 to TRBJ2-1; the D is unclear. The V end was cut by 4 bases, the J end by 3 bases, with 17 bases between. CDR1 and CDR2 from the germline V gene are SGHRS and YFSETQ. The CDR3 is 16 residues long. The CDR3: CASSPGPGGYYNEQFF. CDR3 DNA sequence: TGCGCCAGCAGCCCGGGCCCGGGCGGTTACTACAATGAGCAGTTCTTC.

In its sample, this clonotype was seen many times. The chain employs TRBV27 and TRBJ1-6; the D is unclear. The germline V gene has CDR1 MNHEY and CDR2 SMNVEV (reference sequence). The CDR3 runs to 16 residues. V was shortened by 7 bases and J by 1 base, with 14 bases between the two germline ends. Here the CDR3 reads CASTRRANSYNSPLHF. In DNA form, the CDR3 reads TGTGCCAGCACCCGCCGGGCGAATTCCTATAATTCACCCCTCCACTTT.

This clonotype occurred many times. The genes are TRBV5-1 and TRBJ2-1; 8 bases match TRBD2. The germline V gene encodes CDR1 SGHRS and CDR2 YFSETQ. This CDR3 has 11 amino acids. V lost 9 bases to trimming and J lost 15 bases; unmatched junction nucleotides: 11. This CDR3 reads CATAGGGARFF. The CDR3 nucleotides read TGCGCCACCGCCGGGGGGGGCGCTCGGTTCTTC.